The 25 T cell receptor beta chains below were found in one sample sequenced in a study of graft-versus-host responses after intestinal transplantation. Their antigens remain unidentified. Only in-frame clones appear in the TCRdb table, and some are missing; sequencing was by immunoSEQ multiplex PCR. Here the sample spans more than 90,000 clones, more than 85% being singletons. The sequencing used unstimulated CD8+ T cells sorted from spleen or lymph node cells, collected before transplant. Source of these receptors: a human donor who was the organ donor for an intestinal transplant.

The chain links TRBV4-1 to TRBJ2-1; D not certain. The CDR3 sequence is 16 residues long. Germline V CDR1 and CDR2: MGHRA, YSYEKL. V was pared by 5 bases and J by 3 bases, with 17 bases between. The CDR3 bases are TGCGCCAGCAGCGTCCGTGCATGGGTGAACTACAATGAGCAGTTCTTC. It is translated as CASSVRAWVNYNEQFF.

The CDR3 coding sequence is TGCGCCAGCAGCCACCACTTTAGACTAGCGGGAGATTCGGATACGCAGTATTTT. This gives the protein CASSHHFRLAGDSDTQYF. The rearrangement links TRBV4-3 to TRBJ2-3; 12 nucleotides agree with TRBD2. Trimming cost V 3 bases and J 6 bases; bases outside gene matches: 13. The CDR3 is made up of 18 amino acids. CDR1 is LGHNA, CDR2 YSLEER, per germline.

V and J are TRBV7-9 and TRBJ2-1; D may match TRBD1 or TRBD2 (6 bases each). In germline, CDR1 is SEHNR, CDR2 FQNEAQ (reference sequence). The CDR3 totals 16 residues. Trimming took off 2 bases at V and 1 base at J, with 12 bases between the two ends. CDR3 residues: CASSLYREVSYNEQFF. The CDR3 nucleotides are TGTGCCAGCAGCTTATACAGGGAGGTTTCCTACAATGAGCAGTTCTTC.

V usage is TRBV4-3 and J usage is TRBJ1-2, with a weak D call TRBD1 (6 bases). CDR3 length equals 15 residues. V lost 0 bases and J 4 bases, leaving 12 bases between the germline ends. Germline CDR1 and CDR2: LGHNA and YSLEER. CDR3 residues: CASSQDFGGGYGYTF. As DNA, the CDR3 is TGCGCCAGCAGCCAAGATTTCGGGGGCGGCTATGGCTACACCTTC.

The gene calls are TRBV28 and TRBJ2-4, with a tentative D call TRBD2 (6 bases). Trimming stripped 4 bases from V and 0 bases from J, with 7 bases between. The germline V gene encodes CDR1 MDHEN and CDR2 SYDVKM. CDR3 length: 14 residues. Here the CDR3 DNA reads TGTGCCAGCAGTTCCGGGGGAGCCAAAAACATTCAGTACTTC. Amino acids: CASSSGGAKNIQYF.

The CDR3 reads CAWSTGMRNEKLFF. Here the CDR3 DNA reads TGTGCCTGGAGTACAGGGATGAGGAATGAAAAACTGTTTTTT. This rearrangement joins TRBV30 to TRBJ1-4; D possibly corresponds to TRBD1 (6 bases). V lost 2 bases to trimming and J lost 5 bases, with 12 bases between them. CDR1 is GTSNPN and CDR2 is SVGIG in the germline V gene (reference sequence). The CDR3 is 14 amino acids.

J is TRBJ2-5 and V is TRBV6-5; TRBD1 matches at 7 bases. The J call may not be correct, given that the DNA end is closer to TRBJ2-7. CDR3 size: 16 residues. Germline CDR1 MNHEY, CDR2 SVGAGI. Here the CDR3 reads CASSYSSLQGAYEQYF. The CDR3 nucleotides read TGTGCCAGCAGTTACTCGAGTTTGCAGGGGGCCTACGAGCAGTACTTC.

CDR3 DNA sequence: TGTGCCAGCAGCCCGCTAGCGGGAATGGAGACCCAGTACTTC. Amino acid sequence: CASSPLAGMETQYF. V is TRBV7-9 and J is TRBJ2-5; 9 bases align to TRBD2. Germline CDR1 reads SEHNR; CDR2 reads FQNEAQ (reference sequence). J lost 5 bases, V lost 5 bases, and 6 bases had no gene match. The CDR3 has 14 amino acids. Looking up the rest from reference TRBV7-9 and TRBJ2-5 gives the full variable domain: DTGVSQNPRHKITKRGQNVTFRCDPISEHNRLYWYRQTLGQGPEFLTYFQNEAQLEKSRLLSDRFSAERPKGSFSTLEIQRTEQGDSAMYLCASSPLAGMETQYFGPGTRLLVL.

The CDR3 region has the DNA TGTGCCAGCAGCTCCGAAAACCCTTACAGGGGTGGTACCGGGGAGCTGTTTTTT. It is translated as CASSSENPYRGGTGELFF. The J gene is TRBJ2-2, the V gene TRBV5-6; 7 positions match TRBD1. This CDR3 is built from 18 residues. Losses at the gene ends were 3 bases for V and 5 bases for J; bases not matched to a gene: 16. Germline values: CDR1 SGHDT, CDR2 YYEEEE.

This clone was seen just once. The chain couples TRBV7-6 to TRBJ2-1; D possibly corresponds to TRBD2 (5 bases). The ends were cut back, 5 bases at V and 4 bases at J, with 18 bases in the middle. The CDR3 runs 16 residues. The germline V gene has CDR1 SGHVS and CDR2 FNYEAQ. The CDR3 is CASSPREVRTYNEQFF. The CDR3 bases are TGTGCCAGCAGCCCACGCGAAGTCAGGACTTACAATGAGCAGTTCTTC.

The chain's CDR3 is CASRDGYSNQPQHF. CDR3 DNA: TGTGCCAGCAGGGACGGATATAGCAATCAGCCCCAGCATTTT. The chain uses TRBV27 and TRBJ1-5; D is unclear. Germline values: CDR1 MNHEY, CDR2 SMNVEV (reference sequence). V shed 6 bases and J shed 0 bases, with 9 bases lying between them. This CDR3 comprises 14 residues.

The chain carries TRBV28 and TRBJ2-1; D possibly uses TRBD1 or TRBD2 (5 bases each). This CDR3 has 13 residues. The V end was cut by 3 bases, the J end by 5 bases, with 8 bases between. Per the germline V gene, CDR1 is MDHEN and CDR2 is SYDVKM. CDR3 sequence (DNA): TGTGCCAGCAGTTTTCTGGGACACAATGAGCAGTTCTTC. As protein: CASSFLGHNEQFF.

This rearrangement joins TRBV9 to TRBJ2-3; D unresolved. Trimming took off 3 bases at V and 5 bases at J, with 7 bases between the two ends. From germline, CDR1 is SGDLS and CDR2 YYNGEE. There are 12 residues in the CDR3. CDR3 region: CASSEDLDTQYF. The CDR3 nucleotides are TGTGCCAGCAGCGAGGATTTAGATACGCAGTATTTT.

The chain is built from TRBV4-3 and TRBJ2-2; D call uncertain. The CDR3 runs 18 residues. Germline V gene sequence: CDR1 LGHNA, CDR2 YSLEER. Trimming cost V 0 bases and J 6 bases, with 20 bases left between them. The CDR3 loop is CASSQDQSPQFEAGELFF. The CDR3 region has the DNA TGCGCCAGCAGCCAAGATCAGTCCCCCCAGTTTGAGGCCGGGGAGCTGTTTTTT.

The V gene is TRBV7-9, the J gene TRBJ2-1; D gene unclear. The length of the CDR3 is 12 residues. From germline, CDR1 is SEHNR and CDR2 FQNEAQ (reference sequence). Trimming removed 4 bases from V and 8 bases from J, with 9 bases in between. CDR3: CASSSPGHEQFF. The CDR3 DNA follows: TGTGCCAGCAGCTCGCCCGGGCATGAGCAGTTCTTC.

CDR3: CASSSWGTNGYTF. The DNA of the CDR3 is TGTGCCAGCAGCTCCTGGGGGACCAACGGCTACACCTTC. The chain employs TRBV7-9 and TRBJ1-2, with a possible D match to TRBD1 (5 bases). Trimming shortened V by 4 bases and J by 8 bases, and 14 bases separated the two germline ends. CDR3 length equals 13 residues. Germline V gene lookup returns CDR1 SEHNR and CDR2 FQNEAQ (reference sequence). The full variable domain, completed using reference TRBV7-9 and TRBJ1-2, is DTGVSQNPRHKITKRGQNVTFRCDPISEHNRLYWYRQTLGQGPEFLTYFQNEAQLEKSRLLSDRFSAERPKGSFSTLEIQRTEQGDSAMYLCASSSWGTNGYTFGSGTRLTVV.

The chain uses TRBV5-1 and TRBJ2-1; D is perhaps TRBD1 or TRBD2 (5 bases each). CDR3 size: 13 residues. The germline V and J ends were trimmed by 3 bases and 5 bases, with 9 bases remaining between them. Germline CDR1 reads SGHRS; CDR2 reads YFSETQ. CDR3 in DNA: TGCGCCAGCAGCTGGATGGGGGACAATGAGCAGTTCTTC. Translated, it gives CASSWMGDNEQFF.

This rearrangement joins TRBV4-1 to TRBJ2-6, with D hard to call. The germline V and J ends were trimmed by 1 base and 3 bases, with 13 bases remaining between them. Germline V gives CDR1 MGHRA, CDR2 YSYEKL. The length of the CDR3 is 17 residues. The DNA for the CDR3 is TGCGCCAGCAGCCAAGTCAACCGAGCGAGTGGGGCCAACGTCCTGACTTTC. Protein sequence: CASSQVNRASGANVLTF.

The chain combines TRBV5-1 with TRBJ2-7, with unresolved D. The V end was cut by 4 bases, the J end by 4 bases, with 9 bases between. Germline lookup yields CDR1 SGHRS and CDR2 YFSETQ. This CDR3 contains 12 residues. The CDR3, as DNA: TGCGCCAGCAGCCTCTTTGGGTACGAGCAGTACTTC. Its translation is CASSLFGYEQYF.

The chain employs TRBV9 and TRBJ2-1, with a weak D call TRBD1 (6 bases). Germline V gene data show CDR1 as SGDLS and CDR2 as YYNGEE. Trimming stripped 0 bases from V and 7 bases from J, with 11 bases between. The CDR3 totals 14 residues. The CDR3 coding sequence is TGTGCCAGCAGCGTAGAAGGGGGTAGAAATGAGCAGTTCTTC. Amino acids: CASSVEGGRNEQFF.

The genes are TRBV5-1 and TRBJ1-1; 8 nucleotides match TRBD1. CDR1 is SGHRS, CDR2 YFSETQ, per germline. CDR3 length: 14 amino acids. With V trimmed by 4 bases and J by 3 bases, 5 bases remained unmatched. The CDR3 sequence: CASSPRGRDTEAFF. In DNA, the CDR3 is TGCGCCAGCAGCCCCAGGGGGCGCGACACTGAAGCTTTCTTT.

The rearrangement joins TRBV28 to TRBJ1-1; 7 positions match TRBD1. This CDR3 has 12 amino acids. With 5 bases clipped from V and 7 bases from J, the junction kept 4 bases outside the gene matches. The V gene's germline CDR1 is MDHEN and CDR2 SYDVKM. CDR3 sequence: CASSTYRGEAFF. The CDR3 region has the DNA TGTGCCAGCAGTACGTACAGGGGTGAAGCTTTCTTT.

The chain links TRBV7-2 to TRBJ1-1; no clear D gene. Germline assignment: CDR1 SGHTA and CDR2 FQGNSA. V was clipped by 0 bases and J by 9 bases, with 11 bases between them. The CDR3 is made up of 13 amino acids. Here the CDR3 reads CASSLAPAAQAFF. CDR3 DNA: TGTGCCAGCAGCTTAGCGCCGGCAGCACAAGCTTTCTTT.

The genes are TRBV7-9 and TRBJ2-3, with D maybe TRBD1 (6 bases). The germline V and J ends were trimmed by 5 bases and 7 bases, with 25 bases remaining between them. Looked up from germline, CDR1 is SEHNR and CDR2 is FQNEAQ (reference sequence). This CDR3 is built from 17 residues. CDR3 DNA: TGTGCCAGCAGCGGACCCGCAGGGGTTCACGAAGGGTATACGCAGTATTTT. This sequence encodes CASSGPAGVHEGYTQYF. Complete variable domain (other parts from reference TRBV7-9 and TRBJ2-3): DTGVSQNPRHKITKRGQNVTFRCDPISEHNRLYWYRQTLGQGPEFLTYFQNEAQLEKSRLLSDRFSAERPKGSFSTLEIQRTEQGDSAMYLCASSGPAGVHEGYTQYFGPGTRLTVL.

This clone was observed once. V usage is TRBV2 and J usage is TRBJ2-1; D is unclear. The CDR3 length is 15 residues. The V gene lost 2 bases and the J gene lost 8 bases, with 16 bases spanning the gap. The germline gives CDR1 SNHLY, CDR2 FYNNEI. CDR3 protein: CASSETPRVGDEQFF. Here the CDR3 DNA reads TGTGCCAGCAGTGAAACCCCCCGCGTGGGCGATGAGCAGTTCTTC.